This T cell receptor (beta chain) was retrieved from a study of blood T cell repertoires in COVID-19. About the research overall: Collection of acute and convalescent COVID-19 samples took place in the United States, Italy and Spain.

J gave up 1 base and V 4 bases, and 11 bases lay outside the gene matches. This CDR3 spans 18 amino acids. The repertoire was sequenced with immunoSEQ multiplex PCR; TCRdb's copy has only in-frame clones and lacks some. The repertoire consists of around 81,000 clones, with nearly 90% occurring once and the leading ten covering roughly 6.6%. The clonotype originates from a man aged 70-80 years with acute or convalescent COVID-19. The rearrangement joins TRBV5-3 to TRBJ1-3, with 10 bases that match TRBD1. TRBV5-3 is an open reading frame, and its role is uncertain. The source material was peripheral blood. The DNA of the CDR3 is TGTGCCAGAAGCACGACCGGGACAGGGGAAGGTTCTGGAAACACCATATATTTT. Translated, it gives CARSTTGTGEGSGNTIYF.